Listed below are T cell receptor beta chains from one sample, sequenced in a study of beta chain features in type 1 diabetes. Using immunoSEQ multiplex PCR, the repertoire was profiled, and TCRdb retains in-frame clones only, with some absent. The table shows roughly 350,000 clones, with roughly a tenth occurring only once. The sequencing sample was made of central memory CD4+ T cells from blood. The receptors shown here come from a man aged 25-45 years with type 1 diabetes. The CDR3 runs from the conserved cysteine through the conserved F or W.

j_gene: TRBJ1-4
v_gene: TRBV7-9
len: 16
CDR3aa: CASSFPLGTDDEKLFF

j_gene: TRBJ1-4
v_gene: TRBV27
len: 17
CDR3aa: CASSLSGISTGSEKLFF

j_gene: TRBJ2-7
v_gene: TRBV28
len: 15
CDR3aa: CASKGETSGTYEQYF

j_gene: TRBJ1-4
v_gene: TRBV4-2
len: 16
CDR3aa: CASSQDRGSTNEKLFF

j_gene: TRBJ1-2
v_gene: TRBV19
len: 13
CDR3aa: CASSDSANYGYTF

j_gene: TRBJ1-1
v_gene: TRBV19
len: 14
CDR3aa: CASTRRGGNTEAFF

j_gene: TRBJ1-5
v_gene: TRBV19
len: 13
CDR3aa: CASSFDVDQPQHF

j_gene: TRBJ1-4
v_gene: TRBV4-2
len: 12
CDR3aa: CASSHDAGKLFF

j_gene: TRBJ1-1
v_gene: TRBV7-2
len: 13
CDR3aa: CASSLPSGTEAFF

j_gene: TRBJ1-2
v_gene: TRBV7-8
len: 13
CDR3aa: CASSLVWGDGYTF

j_gene: TRBJ1-1
v_gene: TRBV7-9
len: 13
CDR3aa: CASRAALNTEAFF

j_gene: TRBJ2-5
v_gene: TRBV6-5
len: 13
CDR3aa: CASRLGGAETQYF

j_gene: TRBJ2-2
v_gene: TRBV11-2
len: 13
CDR3aa: CASSLFAGGELFF

j_gene: TRBJ1-1
v_gene: TRBV7-8
len: 16
CDR3aa: CASSLEFGSRNTEAFF

j_gene: TRBJ1-1
v_gene: TRBV10-3
len: 15
CDR3aa: CASEEGQGMGTEAFF

j_gene: TRBJ1-1
v_gene: TRBV28
len: 14
CDR3aa: CASSLPQRNTEAFF

j_gene: TRBJ1-6
v_gene: TRBV5-8
len: 15
CDR3aa: CASSLAWTRDSPLHF

j_gene: TRBJ2-2
v_gene: TRBV5-1
len: 14
CDR3aa: CASSLGGITGELFF